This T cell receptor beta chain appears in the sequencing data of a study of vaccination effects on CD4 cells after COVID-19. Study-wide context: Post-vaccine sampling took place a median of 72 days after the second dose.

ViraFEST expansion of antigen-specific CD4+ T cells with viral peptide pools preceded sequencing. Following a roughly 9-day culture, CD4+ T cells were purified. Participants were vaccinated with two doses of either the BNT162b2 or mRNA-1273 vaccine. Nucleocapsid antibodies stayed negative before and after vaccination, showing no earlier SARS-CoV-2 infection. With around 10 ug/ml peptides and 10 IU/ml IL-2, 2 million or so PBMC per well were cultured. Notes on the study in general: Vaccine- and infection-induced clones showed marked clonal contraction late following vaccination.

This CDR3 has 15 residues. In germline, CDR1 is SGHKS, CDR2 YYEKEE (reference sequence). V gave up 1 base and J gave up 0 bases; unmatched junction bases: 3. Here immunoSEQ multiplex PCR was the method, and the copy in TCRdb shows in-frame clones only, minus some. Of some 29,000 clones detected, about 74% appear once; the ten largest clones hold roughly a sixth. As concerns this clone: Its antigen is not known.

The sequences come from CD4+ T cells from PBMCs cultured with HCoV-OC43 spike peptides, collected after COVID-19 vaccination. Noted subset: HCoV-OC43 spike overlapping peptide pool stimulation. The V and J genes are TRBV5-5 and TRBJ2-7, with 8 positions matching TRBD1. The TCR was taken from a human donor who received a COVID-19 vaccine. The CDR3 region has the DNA TGTGCCAGCAGCTTGAGACAGGGGATCTCCTACGAGCAGTACTTC. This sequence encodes CASSLRQGISYEQYF.